This T cell receptor beta chain was identified in a study of shared clonotypes between healthy human individuals. Study-wide context: Aged 18 to 49, the donors were a couple of women and a few men. Each donor's CD8 memory used one plate, CD8 naive two, each CD4 subset three. Study findings and constraints: Represented genetic and exposure-history diversity was restricted by having few donors.

Only in-frame clones appear in the TCRdb table, and some are missing; sequencing was by immunoSEQ multiplex PCR. The sample holds roughly 2,500,000 clones, under 95% seen once. As to this clone: Its matching antigen is unknown.

Caucasian adults residing in Nashville, Tennessee made up all the donors. V was clipped by 2 bases and J by 9 bases, with 16 bases between them. Germline V gene lookup returns CDR1 MNHEY and CDR2 SVGAGI. This CDR3 has 15 amino acids. The TCR originated in a man younger than 35 in good health. Some clones in this sample may be carry-over from other donors' samples. The chain couples TRBV6-5 to TRBJ2-2, with D maybe TRBD2 (5 bases). Sequencing was done on a sample of naive CD4+ T cells from PBMCs. The subset is: CD45RA+ positively selected. The CDR3 sequence: CASSYGLAVVRELFF. CDR3 DNA sequence: TGTGCCAGCAGTTACGGTCTAGCCGTGGTGAGGGAGCTGTTTTTT.